These 7 T cell receptor beta chains came from one sample sequenced in a study of shared clonotypes between healthy human individuals. The assay was immunoSEQ multiplex PCR, and TCRdb's table has in-frame clones only and misses some. The sample carries under 1,900,000 clones, roughly 98.5% recorded once. The sample was naive CD4+ T cells sorted from blood. Subset defined: CD45RA+ positively selected. These receptors all stem from a man aged 30 to 39 in good health.

A single count supports this clone. The chain uses TRBV30 and TRBJ1-2, with a possible D match to TRBD1 (6 bases). The CDR3 consists of 9 residues. Germline CDR1 and CDR2: GTSNPN and SVGIG (reference sequence). V dropped 8 bases and J dropped 6 bases, with 7 bases sitting between them. In DNA, the CDR3 is TGTGCCACAGGGAATGGCTACACCTTC. Its protein is CATGNGYTF. Drawing the rest from reference TRBV30 and TRBJ1-2, the complete variable domain is SQTIHQWPATLVQPVGSPLSLECTVEGTSNPNLYWYRQAAGRGLQLLFYSVGIGQISSEVPQNLSASRPQDRQFILSSKKLLLSDSGFYLCATGNGYTFGSGTRLTVV.

The chain has TRBV7-2 and TRBJ2-5, with 7 bases that match TRBD2. The trim removed 2 bases at V and 4 bases at J, leaving 13 bases unmatched. CDR3 length equals 17 residues. Germline V lookup: CDR1 SGHTA, CDR2 FQGNSA. The CDR3 sequence: CASSLMAGVTNRETQYF. Here the CDR3 DNA reads TGTGCCAGCAGCTTAATGGCGGGAGTGACGAATCGAGAGACCCAGTACTTC. Full variable domain (remainder filled in from reference TRBV7-2 and TRBJ2-5): GAGVSQSPSNKVTEKGKDVELRCDPISGHTALYWYRQSLGQGLEFLIYFQGNSAPDKSGLPSDRFSAERTGGSVSTLTIQRTQQEDSAVYLCASSLMAGVTNRETQYFGPGTRLLVL.

The rearrangement uses TRBV7-2 and TRBJ1-1; D unclear. The germline CDR1 and CDR2 sequences are SGHTA and FQGNSA. CDR3 length: 13 residues. Trimming stripped 1 base from V and 1 base from J, with 4 bases between. CDR3 nucleotide sequence: TGTGCCAGCAGCTTAGTTGCGAACACTGAAGCTTTCTTT. Translation gives CASSLVANTEAFF.

The chain recombines TRBV29-1 with TRBJ2-7; perhaps TRBD1 as D (6 bases). CDR3 length: 16 amino acids. CDR1 and CDR2 from the germline V gene are SQVTM and ANQGSEA. Trimming took 4 bases from V and 1 from J, leaving 20 bases between them. The CDR3 DNA is TGCAGCGTTGCTGGATCTGGGGACATGAAATCCTACGAGCAGTACTTC. Amino acids: CSVAGSGDMKSYEQYF.

The chain combines TRBV5-1 with TRBJ1-2; D is unclear. Germline assignment: CDR1 SGHRS and CDR2 YFSETQ. V was trimmed by 4 bases and J by 5 bases, leaving 15 bases between them. The CDR3 is made up of 14 amino acids. CDR3 sequence reads: CASSMDGGNYGYTF. Here the CDR3 DNA reads TGCGCCAGCAGCATGGACGGCGGCAATTATGGCTACACCTTC.

The CDR3 DNA reads as TGTGCCAGCTCACCTGGGGGGAGTGGCTACAATGAGCAGTTCTTC. Translated, it gives CASSPGGSGYNEQFF. The V call is TRBV18, the J call TRBJ2-1, with a weak D call TRBD2 (6 bases). Germline assignment: CDR1 KGHSH and CDR2 LQKENI. This CDR3 comprises 15 residues. Trimming pared 3 bases from V and 3 bases from J, leaving 12 bases between.

The chain joins TRBV7-6 to TRBJ2-1; the D gene could be TRBD1 or TRBD2 (7 bases each). The CDR3 consists of 15 residues. V shed 5 bases and J shed 5 bases, with 16 bases lying between them. Germline CDR1 is SGHVS and CDR2 is FNYEAQ. The CDR3 loop is CASSPARGGHNEQFF. CDR3 nucleotides: TGTGCCAGCAGCCCAGCCAGGGGGGGACACAATGAGCAGTTCTTC.